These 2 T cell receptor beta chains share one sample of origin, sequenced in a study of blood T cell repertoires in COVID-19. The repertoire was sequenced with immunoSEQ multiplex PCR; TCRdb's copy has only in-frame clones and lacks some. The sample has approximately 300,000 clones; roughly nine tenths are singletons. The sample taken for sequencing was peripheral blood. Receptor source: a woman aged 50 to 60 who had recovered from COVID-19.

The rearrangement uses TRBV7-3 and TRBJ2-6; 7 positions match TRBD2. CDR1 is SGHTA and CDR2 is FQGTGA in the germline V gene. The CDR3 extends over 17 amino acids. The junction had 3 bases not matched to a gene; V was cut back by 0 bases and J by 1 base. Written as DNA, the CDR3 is TGTGCCAGCAGCTTAACGGGGAGGGTTTCTGGGGCCAACGTCCTGACTTTC. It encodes CASSLTGRVSGANVLTF.

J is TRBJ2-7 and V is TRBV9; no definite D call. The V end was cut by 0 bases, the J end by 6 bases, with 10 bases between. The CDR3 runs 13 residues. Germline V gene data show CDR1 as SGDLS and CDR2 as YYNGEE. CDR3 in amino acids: CASSVAGRGEQYF. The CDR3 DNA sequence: TGTGCCAGCAGCGTAGCCGGTCGAGGCGAGCAGTACTTC.